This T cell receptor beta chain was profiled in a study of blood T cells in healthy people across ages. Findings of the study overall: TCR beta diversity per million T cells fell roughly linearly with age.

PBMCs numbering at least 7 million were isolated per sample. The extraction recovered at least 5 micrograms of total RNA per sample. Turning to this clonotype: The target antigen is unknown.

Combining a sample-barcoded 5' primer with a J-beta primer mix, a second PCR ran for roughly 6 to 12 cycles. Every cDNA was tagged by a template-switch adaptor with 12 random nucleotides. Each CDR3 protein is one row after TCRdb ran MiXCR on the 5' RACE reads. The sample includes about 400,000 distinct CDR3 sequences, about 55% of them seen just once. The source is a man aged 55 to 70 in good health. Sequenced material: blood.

CDR3 residues: CASSFPYRGRYNEQFF. As DNA, the CDR3 is TGTGCCAGCAGCTTTCCGTATCGCGGGAGGTACAATGAGCAGTTCTTC. The rearrangement joins TRBV11-1 to TRBJ2-1; 8 bases match TRBD2. The J segment lost 4 bases and the V segment lost 3 bases, leaving 8 bases of the junction unmatched. The CDR3 runs to 16 residues. Germline lookup yields CDR1 SGHAT and CDR2 FQDESV (reference sequence).